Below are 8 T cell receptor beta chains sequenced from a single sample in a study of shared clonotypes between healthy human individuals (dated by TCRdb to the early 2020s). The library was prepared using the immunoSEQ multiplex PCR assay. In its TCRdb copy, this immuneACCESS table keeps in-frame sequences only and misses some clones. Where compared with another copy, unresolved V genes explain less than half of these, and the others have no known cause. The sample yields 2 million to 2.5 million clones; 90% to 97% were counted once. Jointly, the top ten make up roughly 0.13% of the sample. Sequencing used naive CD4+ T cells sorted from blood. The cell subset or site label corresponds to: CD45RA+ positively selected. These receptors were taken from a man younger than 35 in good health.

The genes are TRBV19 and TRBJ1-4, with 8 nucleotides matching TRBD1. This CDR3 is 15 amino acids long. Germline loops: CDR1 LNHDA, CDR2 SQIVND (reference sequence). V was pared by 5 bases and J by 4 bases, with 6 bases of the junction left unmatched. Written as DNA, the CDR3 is TGTGCCAGTAGTCTCACAGGGGGGCTTAATGAAAAACTGTTTTTT. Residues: CASSLTGGLNEKLFF.

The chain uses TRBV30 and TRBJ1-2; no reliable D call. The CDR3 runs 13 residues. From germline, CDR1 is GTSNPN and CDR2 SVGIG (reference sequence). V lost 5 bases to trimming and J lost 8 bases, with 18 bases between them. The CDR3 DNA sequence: TGTGCCTGGGCGACCAGCTCTTATGTCGGCTACACCTTC. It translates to CAWATSSYVGYTF.

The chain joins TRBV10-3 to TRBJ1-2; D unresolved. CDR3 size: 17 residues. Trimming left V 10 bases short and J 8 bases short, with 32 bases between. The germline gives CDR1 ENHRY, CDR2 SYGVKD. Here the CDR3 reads CATQNTQAVKKQSGYTF. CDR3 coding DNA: TGTGCCACGCAGAACACTCAAGCGGTCAAAAAACAGAGCGGCTACACCTTC.

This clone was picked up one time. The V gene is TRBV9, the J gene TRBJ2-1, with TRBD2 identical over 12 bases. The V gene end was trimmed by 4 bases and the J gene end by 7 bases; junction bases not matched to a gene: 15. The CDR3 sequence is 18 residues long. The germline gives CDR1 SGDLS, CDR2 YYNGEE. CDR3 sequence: CASSRTSGNVNWVNEQFF. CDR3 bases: TGTGCCAGCAGCCGGACTAGCGGGAACGTCAACTGGGTGAATGAGCAGTTCTTC.

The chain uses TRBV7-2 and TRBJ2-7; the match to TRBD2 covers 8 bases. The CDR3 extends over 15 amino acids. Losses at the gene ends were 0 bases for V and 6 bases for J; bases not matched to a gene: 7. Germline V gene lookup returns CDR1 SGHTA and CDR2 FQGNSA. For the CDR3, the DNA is TGTGCCAGCAGCTTAGCGCGAACGGGAGGGGCCGAGCAGTACTTC. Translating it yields CASSLARTGGAEQYF.

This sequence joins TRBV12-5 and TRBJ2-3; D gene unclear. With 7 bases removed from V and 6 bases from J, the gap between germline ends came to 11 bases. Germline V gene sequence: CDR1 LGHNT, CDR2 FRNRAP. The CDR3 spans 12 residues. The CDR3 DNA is TGTGCTAGTGCCTCGGATCGGGATACGCAGTATTTT. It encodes CASASDRDTQYF.

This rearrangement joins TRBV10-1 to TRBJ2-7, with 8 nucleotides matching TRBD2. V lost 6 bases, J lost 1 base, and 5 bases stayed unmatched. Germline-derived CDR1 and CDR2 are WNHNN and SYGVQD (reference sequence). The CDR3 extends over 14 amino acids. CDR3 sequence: CASRTSGSSYEQYF. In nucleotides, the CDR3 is TGCGCCAGCAGAACTAGCGGAAGTTCCTACGAGCAGTACTTC.

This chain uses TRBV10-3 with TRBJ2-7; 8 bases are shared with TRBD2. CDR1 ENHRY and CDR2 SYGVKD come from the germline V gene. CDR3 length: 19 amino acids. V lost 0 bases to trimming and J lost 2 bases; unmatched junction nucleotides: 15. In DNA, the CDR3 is TGTGCCATCAGTGAGTCCCCTTTCTCAGCGGGGGAAATAACCTACGAGCAGTACTTC. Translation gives CAISESPFSAGEITYEQYF.